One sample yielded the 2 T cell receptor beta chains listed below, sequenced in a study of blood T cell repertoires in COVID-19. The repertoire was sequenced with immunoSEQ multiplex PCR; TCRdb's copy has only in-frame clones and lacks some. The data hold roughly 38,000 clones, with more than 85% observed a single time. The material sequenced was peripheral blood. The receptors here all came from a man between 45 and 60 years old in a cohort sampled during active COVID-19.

The CDR3 is CASSRGTPRYQETQYF. Here the CDR3 DNA reads TGTGCCAGCAGCCGGGGGACCCCCCGGTACCAAGAGACCCAGTACTTC. The chain recombines TRBV7-6 with TRBJ2-5; D might be TRBD2 (6 bases). In germline, CDR1 is SGHVS, CDR2 FNYEAQ. CDR3 length equals 16 residues. Trimming pared 5 bases from V and 0 bases from J, leaving 16 bases between.

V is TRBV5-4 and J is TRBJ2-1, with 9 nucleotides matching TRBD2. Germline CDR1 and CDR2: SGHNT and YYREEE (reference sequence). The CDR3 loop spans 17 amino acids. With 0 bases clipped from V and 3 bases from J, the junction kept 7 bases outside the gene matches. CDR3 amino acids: CASSLGASGNLYNEQFF. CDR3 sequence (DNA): TGTGCCAGCAGCTTGGGGGCTAGCGGGAACCTCTACAATGAGCAGTTCTTC. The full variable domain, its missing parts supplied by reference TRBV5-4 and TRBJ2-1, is ETGVTQSPTHLIKTRGQQVTLRCSSQSGHNTVSWYQQALGQGPQFIFQYYREEENGRGNFPPRFSGLQFPNYSSELNVNALELDDSALYLCASSLGASGNLYNEQFFGPGTRLTVL.